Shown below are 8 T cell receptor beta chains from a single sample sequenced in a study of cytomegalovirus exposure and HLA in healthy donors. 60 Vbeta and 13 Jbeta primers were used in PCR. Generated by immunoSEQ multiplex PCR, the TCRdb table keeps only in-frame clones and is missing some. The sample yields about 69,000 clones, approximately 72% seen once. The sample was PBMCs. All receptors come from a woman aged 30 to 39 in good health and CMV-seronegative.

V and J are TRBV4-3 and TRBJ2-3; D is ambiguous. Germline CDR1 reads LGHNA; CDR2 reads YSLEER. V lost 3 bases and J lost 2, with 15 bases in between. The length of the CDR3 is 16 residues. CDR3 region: CASSHLGEENTDTQYF. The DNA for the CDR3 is TGCGCCAGCAGCCACCTCGGAGAGGAGAACACAGATACGCAGTATTTT.

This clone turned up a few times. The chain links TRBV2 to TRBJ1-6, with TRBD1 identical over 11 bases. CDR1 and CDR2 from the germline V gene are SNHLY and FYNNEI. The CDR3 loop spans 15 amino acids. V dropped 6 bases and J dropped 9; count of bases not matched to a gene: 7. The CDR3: CASRRTGGAGSPLHF. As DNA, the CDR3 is TGTGCCAGCAGGAGGACAGGGGGCGCGGGTTCACCCCTCCACTTT.

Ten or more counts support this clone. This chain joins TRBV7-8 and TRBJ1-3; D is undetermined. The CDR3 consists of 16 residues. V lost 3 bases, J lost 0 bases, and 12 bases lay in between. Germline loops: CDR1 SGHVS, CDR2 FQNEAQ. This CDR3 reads CASSFSSIPSGNTIYF. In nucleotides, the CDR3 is TGTGCCAGCAGCTTTAGTTCGATCCCCTCTGGAAACACCATATATTTT.

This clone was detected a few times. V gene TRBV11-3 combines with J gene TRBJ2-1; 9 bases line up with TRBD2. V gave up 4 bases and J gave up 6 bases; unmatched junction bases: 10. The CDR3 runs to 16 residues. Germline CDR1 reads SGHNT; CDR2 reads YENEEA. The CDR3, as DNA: TGTGCCAGCAGCTCCTCTAGCGGGGATCTTTCCAATGAGCAGTTCTTC. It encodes CASSSSSGDLSNEQFF.

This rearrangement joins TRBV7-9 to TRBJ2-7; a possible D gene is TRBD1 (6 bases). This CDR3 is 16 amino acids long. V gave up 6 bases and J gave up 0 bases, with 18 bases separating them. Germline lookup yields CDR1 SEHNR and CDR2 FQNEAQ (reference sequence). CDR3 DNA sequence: TGTGCCAGCAGTTCACATATCCGGGACACCTCCTACGAGCAGTACTTC. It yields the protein CASSSHIRDTSYEQYF.

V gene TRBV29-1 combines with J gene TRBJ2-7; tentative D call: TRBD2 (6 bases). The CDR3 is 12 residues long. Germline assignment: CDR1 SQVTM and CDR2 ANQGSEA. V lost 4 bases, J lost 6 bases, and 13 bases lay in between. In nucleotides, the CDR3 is TGCAGCGTTGCCGGGGGAAGTGGCGAGCAGTACTTC. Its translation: CSVAGGSGEQYF.

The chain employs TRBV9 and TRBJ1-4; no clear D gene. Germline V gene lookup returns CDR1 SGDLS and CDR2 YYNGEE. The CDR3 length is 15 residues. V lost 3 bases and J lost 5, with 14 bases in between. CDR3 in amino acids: CASSANRGGNEKLFF. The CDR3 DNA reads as TGTGCCAGCAGCGCCAACAGAGGAGGGAATGAAAAACTGTTTTTT.

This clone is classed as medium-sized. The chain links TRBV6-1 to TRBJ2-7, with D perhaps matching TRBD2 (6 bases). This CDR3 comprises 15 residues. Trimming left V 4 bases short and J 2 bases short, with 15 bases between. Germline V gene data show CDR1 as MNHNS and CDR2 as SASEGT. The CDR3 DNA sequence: TGTGCCAGCAGTGTAGAGGAGGGATCACCCTACGAGCAGTACTTC. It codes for CASSVEEGSPYEQYF.